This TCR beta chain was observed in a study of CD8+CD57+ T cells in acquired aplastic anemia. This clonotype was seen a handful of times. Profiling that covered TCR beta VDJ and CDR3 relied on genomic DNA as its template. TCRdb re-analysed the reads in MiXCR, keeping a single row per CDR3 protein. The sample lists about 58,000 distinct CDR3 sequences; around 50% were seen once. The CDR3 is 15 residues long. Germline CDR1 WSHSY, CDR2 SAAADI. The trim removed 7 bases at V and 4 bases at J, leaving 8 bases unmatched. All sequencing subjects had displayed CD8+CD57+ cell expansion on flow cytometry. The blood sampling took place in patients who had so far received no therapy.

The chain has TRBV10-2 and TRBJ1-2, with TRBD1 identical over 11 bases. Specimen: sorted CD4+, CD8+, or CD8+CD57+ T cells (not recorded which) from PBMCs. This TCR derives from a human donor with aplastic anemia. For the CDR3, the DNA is TGCGCCAGCACACGGACAGGGGGCGCACTCTATGGCTACACCTTC. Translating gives CASTRTGGALYGYTF.